Listed here is a single T cell receptor (beta chain). No antigen is known for it. This sample was included in a study of beta chain features in type 1 diabetes. One heparinised draw, averaging about 116 mL, was taken per donor. Trimming shortened V by 4 bases and J by 3 bases, and 18 bases separated the two germline ends. Germline V gives CDR1 MGHRA, CDR2 YSYEKL. The CDR3 length is 16 residues. The authors reverse transcribed all of the isolated RNA, so sequencing captured expressed TCRB transcripts. About 3.6 million reads were obtained on average from naive, central memory and regulatory T cell samples. The assay was immunoSEQ multiplex PCR, and TCRdb's table has in-frame clones only and misses some. The data hold 330,000 or so clones, with around 19% observed a single time. Findings and caveats of the study: Overrepresentation of cells with high TCR expression could result from cDNA sequencing. Fewer insertions but more deletions were seen at VDJ junctions in type 1 diabetes patients.

Sequenced material: naive CD4+ T cells from blood. V is TRBV4-1 and J is TRBJ1-2; weak D call: TRBD1 (6 bases). The TCR comes from a woman between 18 and 29 years old in good health. The CDR3 reads CASSLHPGRGDYGYTF. The CDR3 bases are TGCGCCAGCAGCCTCCACCCGGGCAGGGGTGACTATGGCTACACCTTC.